Below are 20 T cell receptor beta chains sequenced from a single sample in a study of Ad26.COV2.S vaccination and SARS-CoV-2 variants. TCRdb's table, derived via immunoSEQ multiplex PCR, lists solely in-frame clones and lacks some. The top ten hold about 12% of the sample, which has hundreds of thousands of clones, 90% seen once. Described treatment: 15 to 20 received Ad26.COV2.S at low or high dose, single or two shots; a few received placebo; per-sample allocation not given. Specimen acquisition occurred on day 63 following the initial vaccine or placebo injection. The material was peripheral blood, obtained in a trial of Ad26.COV2.S vaccine versus placebo. These TCRs come from a person aged 18-60 years who received the Ad26.COV2.S COVID-19 vaccine or a placebo.

V usage is TRBV20-1 and J usage is TRBJ2-3, with 12 bases matching TRBD2. CDR1 DFQATT and CDR2 SNEGSKA come from the germline V gene (reference sequence). The CDR3 has 17 residues. V shed 3 bases and J 1 base; nucleotides not matched to a gene: 8. For the CDR3, the DNA is TGCAGTGCTAGTTTGACTAGCGGGAGTCTGGGCACAGATACGCAGTATTTT. The encoded protein is CSASLTSGSLGTDTQYF.

The chain has TRBV7-3 and TRBJ1-2; TRBD1 matches at 11 bases. This CDR3 has 16 amino acids. V lost 4 bases, J lost 8 bases, and 12 bases stayed unmatched. Germline CDR1 reads SGHTA; CDR2 reads FQGTGA. CDR3 amino acids: CASSWDRRGTGGGYTF. Here the CDR3 DNA reads TGTGCCAGCAGCTGGGATCGGCGGGGGACAGGGGGGGGCTACACCTTC.

The chain recombines TRBV19 with TRBJ1-1; 9 nucleotides agree with TRBD1. The CDR3 runs 17 residues. Germline assignment: CDR1 LNHDA and CDR2 SQIVND (reference sequence). V gave up 5 bases and J gave up 6 bases; unmatched junction bases: 16. The CDR3 region is CASSPPTGTGRRAEAFF. The CDR3 DNA is TGTGCCAGTAGTCCCCCGACCGGGACAGGGCGAAGGGCTGAAGCTTTCTTT.

The rearrangement joins TRBV4-3 to TRBJ2-1; D gene unclear. Germline V CDR1 and CDR2: LGHNA, YSLEER. The CDR3 runs 15 residues. Between the trimmed V and J ends, which lost 0 bases and 1 base, there was a span of 7 bases. The CDR3 region has the DNA TGCGCCAGCAGCCAAGAACGCCCATCCTACAATGAGCAGTTCTTC. It translates to CASSQERPSYNEQFF.

V and J are TRBV9 and TRBJ2-1; 16 bases align to TRBD2. With V trimmed by 3 bases and J by 8 bases, 8 bases remained unmatched. This CDR3 has 17 residues. Germline CDR1 SGDLS, CDR2 YYNGEE. The CDR3 DNA reads as TGTGCCAGCAGCGCTAAGGGACTAGCGGGAGGGCCTTATGAGCAGTTCTTC. It yields the protein CASSAKGLAGGPYEQFF.

The V call is TRBV5-1, the J call TRBJ1-1; 7 bases agree with TRBD1. V gave up 5 bases and J gave up 5 bases; unmatched junction bases: 12. The germline gives CDR1 SGHRS, CDR2 YFSETQ. This CDR3 has 15 amino acids. CDR3 region: CASRLTTGAKTEAFF. DNA of the CDR3: TGCGCCAGCAGGCTCACCACAGGGGCAAAGACTGAAGCTTTCTTT.

This clone was observed a single time. The rearrangement uses TRBV6-5 and TRBJ1-1; 10 positions agree with TRBD1. Germline V gene lookup returns CDR1 MNHEY and CDR2 SVGAGI. CDR3 length equals 16 residues. V shed 0 bases, J shed 4 bases, and the junction held 5 bases outside the gene matches. The DNA of the CDR3 is TGTGCCAGCAGTTACTCGCGGGGACAGGGGACCACTGAAGCTTTCTTT. Encoded protein: CASSYSRGQGTTEAFF.

The chain joins TRBV10-3 to TRBJ2-1; TRBD2 matches at 10 bases. The trim removed 7 bases at V and 7 bases at J, leaving 7 bases unmatched. The germline V gene encodes CDR1 ENHRY and CDR2 SYGVKD. This CDR3 spans 14 amino acids. The CDR3 protein is CAITPGLAKNEQFF. The DNA for the CDR3 is TGTGCCATCACGCCGGGACTAGCGAAAAATGAGCAGTTCTTC.

This clone was found a few times. The CDR3, as DNA: TGTGCCAGCAGCCATGTCGGATCTGGGGAAGCTTTCTTT. This gives the protein CASSHVGSGEAFF. The V gene is TRBV3-1 (or the pseudogene TRBV3-2), the J gene TRBJ1-1, with D unresolved. Germline V CDR1 and CDR2: LGHDT, YNNKEL (reference sequence). V lost 3 bases to trimming and J lost 8 bases, with 13 bases between them. The CDR3 length is 13 residues.

This clone occurred once. The chain links TRBV5-1 to TRBJ2-7; 9 bases fit TRBD1. CDR3 length: 15 residues. Per germline, CDR1 SGHRS and CDR2 YFSETQ. The J segment lost 3 bases and the V segment lost 5 bases, leaving 9 bases of the junction unmatched. CDR3 amino acids: CASSSPTGGSYEQYF. For the CDR3, the DNA is TGCGCCAGCAGTTCCCCTACAGGGGGCAGCTACGAGCAGTACTTC.

V and J are TRBV18 and TRBJ1-5; D gene unclear. V was shortened by 6 bases and J by 1 base, with 13 bases between the two germline ends. CDR1 is KGHSH and CDR2 is LQKENI in the germline V gene. The CDR3 runs 15 residues. CDR3 amino acids: CASSLMGNSNQPQHF. CDR3 nucleotide sequence: TGTGCCAGCTCCCTTATGGGAAACAGCAATCAGCCCCAGCATTTT.

This rearrangement joins TRBV5-6 to TRBJ1-2; 10 nucleotides align to TRBD1. Trimming at V came to 4 bases and at J to 3 bases, leaving 6 bases not matched to a gene. Per the germline V gene, CDR1 is SGHDT and CDR2 is YYEEEE. The CDR3 has 15 residues. CDR3 bases: TGTGCCAGCAGCCCACCGACAGGGGGCCACTATGGCTACACCTTC. Amino acid sequence: CASSPPTGGHYGYTF.

This clone appeared once. The rearrangement links TRBV4-3 to TRBJ2-7, with TRBD1 matching 9 bases. Germline CDR1 is LGHNA and CDR2 is YSLEER. With 0 bases clipped from V and 6 bases from J, the junction kept 9 bases outside the gene matches. The CDR3 contains 16 residues. The CDR3 reads CASSQEPMDRGGEQYF. The DNA for the CDR3 is TGCGCCAGCAGCCAAGAACCGATGGACAGGGGTGGCGAGCAGTACTTC.

This clone has more than one count but fewer than ten. V usage is TRBV7-8 and J usage is TRBJ1-6, with D possibly matching TRBD1 (5 bases). The CDR3 is 18 residues long. Germline V gives CDR1 SGHVS, CDR2 FQNEAQ. V lost 1 base, J lost 2 bases, and 15 bases lay in between. CDR3 sequence reads: CASSLGLDTTTYNSPLHF. The CDR3 nucleotides are TGTGCCAGCAGCTTAGGATTGGACACCACCACCTATAATTCACCCCTCCACTTT. The full variable domain, completed using reference TRBV7-8 and TRBJ1-6, is GAGVSQSPRYKVAKRGQDVALRCDPISGHVSLFWYQQALGQGPEFLTYFQNEAQLDKSGLPSDRFFAERPEGSVSTLKIQRTQQEDSAVYLCASSLGLDTTTYNSPLHFGNGTRLTVT.

The rearrangement joins TRBV15 to TRBJ1-2, with 8 bases fitting TRBD1. The germline gives CDR1 LNHNV, CDR2 YYDKDF (reference sequence). V trimming: 5 bases; J trimming: 0 bases; junction bases outside the gene matches: 8. This CDR3 region has 16 residues. The CDR3 region has the DNA TGTGCCACCAGCCGATCGACAGGGGCCCCTAACTATGGCTACACCTTC. It yields the protein CATSRSTGAPNYGYTF.

This chain joins TRBV2 and TRBJ1-1; TRBD1 agrees at 7 bases. V lost 5 bases to trimming and J lost 0 bases; unmatched junction nucleotides: 12. The CDR3 spans 17 residues. Germline CDR1 reads SNHLY; CDR2 reads FYNNEI. In DNA, the CDR3 is TGTGCCAGCAGTAAAGGGACAGATAATCCTCTGAACACTGAAGCTTTCTTT. This encodes CASSKGTDNPLNTEAFF.

J is TRBJ2-3 and V is TRBV6-5; no reliable D call. Between the trimmed V and J ends, which lost 5 bases and 6 bases, there was a span of 12 bases. CDR3 length equals 13 residues. Per germline, CDR1 MNHEY and CDR2 SVGAGI. In nucleotides, the CDR3 is TGTGCCAGCAGTAGGACCAACGGGGATACGCAGTATTTT. Protein product: CASSRTNGDTQYF.

The genes are TRBV28 and TRBJ2-2; D unclear. Germline V lookup: CDR1 MDHEN, CDR2 SYDVKM. V gave up 3 bases and J gave up 4 bases, with 12 bases separating them. The CDR3 spans 15 residues. CDR3 amino acids: CASSFDRRITGELFF. CDR3 coding DNA: TGTGCCAGCAGTTTTGATCGCAGGATCACCGGGGAGCTGTTTTTT.

The chain couples TRBV27 to TRBJ2-1; D is unclear. The CDR3 is 14 residues long. Germline CDR1 and CDR2: MNHEY and SMNVEV (reference sequence). Deletions cut 8 bases from V and 3 bases from J, with 14 bases between. The CDR3 DNA sequence: TGTGCCAGCCGGAGAGACCAAGTCTACAATGAGCAGTTCTTC. Its protein product is CASRRDQVYNEQFF.

J is TRBJ2-1 and V is TRBV15; no clear D gene. Trimming pared 0 bases from V and 6 bases from J, leaving 0 bases between. The CDR3 is made up of 11 amino acids. The V gene's germline CDR1 is LNHNV and CDR2 YYDKDF (reference sequence). The CDR3 sequence is CATSRDNEQFF. CDR3 DNA: TGTGCCACCAGCAGAGACAATGAGCAGTTCTTC.